This entry is about one T cell receptor (beta chain). The record originates from a study of T cells of healthy individuals. TCRdb independently ran MiXCR on the 5' RACE reads; one entry per CDR3 protein. The sample lists 75,000 to 95,000 distinct CDR3 sequences, more than 4.5% occurring once. CDR1 and CDR2 from the germline V gene are SQVTM and ANQGSEA. Between the trimmed V and J ends, which lost 7 bases and 1 base, there was a span of 13 bases. There are 13 residues in the CDR3. The sequence was collected from a female donor in good health. The gene calls are TRBV29-1 and TRBJ1-1; a possible D gene is TRBD1 (6 bases). CDR3 protein: CSGNRVRNTEAFF. The CDR3 nucleotides read TGCAGCGGGAACAGGGTCCGGAACACTGAAGCTTTCTTT. Full variable domain (remainder filled in from reference TRBV29-1 and TRBJ1-1): SAVISQKPSRDICQRGTSLTIQCQVDSQVTMMFWYRQQPGQSLTLIATANQGSEATYESGFVIDKFPISRPNLTFSTLTVSNMSPEDSSIYLCSGNRVRNTEAFFGQGTRLTVV.